This T cell receptor beta chain was retrieved from a study of T-cell reconstitution after alpha-beta-depleted transplantation in children. This clonotype has a handful of counts. This CDR3 comprises 15 residues. J was trimmed by 5 bases and V by 2 bases; bases with no gene match: 5. CDR1 is MNHEY and CDR2 is SMNVEV in the germline V gene (reference sequence). A TCRbeta library incorporating unique molecular identifiers was prepared. A single record per CDR3 protein comes from TCRdb applying MiXCR to the PCR reads. The sample lists about 400,000 distinct CDR3 sequences, roughly 13% occurring once. This clonotype originated in a human donor who donated a stem cell graft to a child with Fanconi anemia. The rearrangement uses TRBV27 and TRBJ2-2; the match to TRBD2 covers 7 bases. The sample consisted of PBMCs, taken from the stem cell graft. In nucleotides, the CDR3 is TGTGCCAGCAGTTTAGGGGGGGGTTGGACCGGGGAGCTGTTTTTT. Its translation is CASSLGGGWTGELFF.